This is a list of T cell receptor beta chains from one sample in a study of immune evolution from preneoplasia to lung adenocarcinoma. Clones were read by immunoSEQ multiplex PCR, and TCRdb kept only the in-frame ones, dropping some. This sample yields 4,500 or so clones, of which roughly 79% are seen a single time; under 14% belongs to the top ten. Sample: FFPE adjacent normal lung tissue. These receptors all stem from an older donor with lung adenocarcinoma. The CDR3 runs from the conserved cysteine through the conserved F or W. Fields, in order: J gene, clone size, V gene, D gene, CDR3 protein, CDR3 DNA. The D gene is left open where the match is weak. Some rows have no size entry. The others give once, few or many, or a class for an expanded clone.

TRBJ2-1,NA,TRBV2,NA,CASSAGGAIVDEQFF,TGTGCCAGCAGTGCCGGCGGAGCGATTGTAGATGAGCAGTTCTTC
TRBJ1-1,NA,TRBV11-2,NA,CASSPPYNTEAFF,TGTGCCAGCAGCCCCCCATATAACACTGAAGCTTTCTTT
TRBJ2-1,once,TRBV11-2,NA,CASSPTFNEQFF,TGTGCCAGCAGCCCCACTTTCAATGAGCAGTTCTTC
TRBJ1-3,NA,TRBV5-1,NA,CASSLVAGSGNTIYF,TGCGCCAGCAGCTTGGTCGCGGGGTCTGGAAACACCATATATTTT
TRBJ2-1,once,TRBV27,NA,CASSPGMGALNEQFF,TGTGCCAGCAGTCCCGGAATGGGGGCCCTCAATGAGCAGTTCTTC
TRBJ2-5,NA,TRBV5-1,TRBD1,CASSVGQTNGETQYF,TGCGCCAGCAGCGTGGGACAGACAAACGGGGAGACCCAGTACTTC
TRBJ2-7,NA,TRBV4-2,TRBD1,CASSLAGQGSYEQYF,TGTGCCAGCAGCTTAGCCGGACAGGGAAGTTACGAGCAGTACTTC
TRBJ2-1,NA,TRBV6-6,TRBD1,CASRSGQGRGNEQFF,TGTGCCAGCAGGAGCGGACAGGGGAGGGGAAATGAGCAGTTCTTC
TRBJ2-3,NA,TRBV9,TRBD2,CASSARTSGSSRDTQYF,TGTGCCAGCAGCGCGCGGACTAGCGGGAGCTCTCGAGATACGCAGTATTTT
TRBJ2-6,NA,TRBV5-1,NA,CASSLSVVGVLTF,TGCGCCAGCAGCTTATCAGTCGTCGGCGTCCTGACTTTC
TRBJ1-2,NA,TRBV29-1,NA,CSVPGYYGYTF,TGCAGCGTTCCGGGCTACTATGGCTACACCTTC
TRBJ1-1,NA,TRBV18,NA,CASSRTGGTEAFF,TGTGCCAGCTCAAGGACGGGGGGCACTGAAGCTTTCTTT
TRBJ1-1,NA,TRBV9,NA,CASSVVAGSSEAFF,TGTGCCAGCAGCGTAGTGGCAGGGAGTTCTGAAGCTTTCTTT
TRBJ1-2,few,TRBV5-8,TRBD1,CASRNRDSPMNGYTF,TGTGCCAGCAGGAACCGGGACAGCCCCATGAATGGCTACACCTTC
TRBJ1-4,NA,TRBV27,TRBD1,CASSRQGGEKLFF,TGTGCCAGCAGTCGGCAGGGGGGCGAAAAACTGTTTTTT
TRBJ2-7,NA,TRBV4-2,TRBD2,CASSPAAGTSGDEQYF,TGTGCCAGCAGCCCAGCTGCCGGGACTAGCGGTGACGAGCAGTACTTC
TRBJ2-2,NA,TRBV9,NA,CASSSPYTGELFF,TGTGCCAGCAGCTCCCCCTACACCGGGGAGCTGTTTTTT
TRBJ2-1,NA,TRBV18,NA,CASSPRLTNYNEQFF,TGTGCCAGCTCACCACGGTTGACAAATTACAATGAGCAGTTCTTC
TRBJ2-1,few,TRBV6-5,TRBD2,CASSYVPSGIYNEQFF,TGTGCCAGCAGTTACGTCCCCAGCGGGATCTACAATGAGCAGTTCTTC
TRBJ1-1,NA,TRBV29-1,TRBD1,CSIRTGGFTEAFF,TGCTCTATTAGGACAGGGGGGTTCACTGAAGCTTTCTTT
TRBJ2-3,NA,TRBV6-1,TRBD2,CASSASVAGIVDTQYF,TGTGCCAGCAGTGCATCGGTAGCGGGAATAGTAGATACGCAGTATTTT
TRBJ2-2,NA,TRBV19,NA,CASRIMGDTGELFF,TGTGCCAGTAGGATCATGGGGGACACCGGGGAGCTGTTTTTT
TRBJ2-3,NA,TRBV7-2,NA,CASSLDSADTQYF,TGTGCCAGCAGCCTGGACTCGGCCGATACGCAGTATTTT
TRBJ2-7,few,TRBV18,TRBD1,CASSQGQGGEQYF,TGTGCCAGCTCACAAGGACAGGGAGGCGAGCAGTACTTC
TRBJ2-5,NA,TRBV9,NA,CASSVLSDQETQYF,TGTGCCAGCAGCGTACTGAGCGACCAAGAGACCCAGTACTTC
TRBJ2-3,NA,TRBV4-1,TRBD1,CASSQGWDREDTQYF,TGCGCCAGCAGCCAAGGGTGGGACAGGGAAGATACGCAGTATTTT
TRBJ1-2,NA,TRBV7-9,TRBD1,CASSLVAGGGYTF,TGTGCCAGCAGCTTAGTGGCAGGGGGAGGCTACACCTTC
TRBJ2-6,NA,TRBV6-1,NA,CASREDTGANVLTF,TGTGCCAGCAGAGAAGACACAGGGGCCAACGTCCTGACTTTC
TRBJ2-1,NA,TRBV7-3,NA,CASSLGPPGDEQFF,TGTGCCAGCAGCCTGGGACCGCCGGGGGATGAGCAGTTCTTC
TRBJ2-2,NA,TRBV11-2,NA,CASSLGSGAHTGELFF,TGTGCCAGCAGCTTAGGCTCAGGGGCACACACCGGGGAGCTGTTTTTT
TRBJ2-2,NA,TRBV4-1,NA,CASSQAENTGELFF,TGCGCCAGCAGCCAAGCGGAGAACACCGGGGAGCTGTTTTTT